The 20 T cell receptor beta chains listed next were all sequenced from one sample in a study of breast tumors, draining lymph nodes, adjacent tissues. Via MiXCR, TCRdb re-called the multiplex PCR reads, giving one row per CDR3 protein. In the table there are 100,000 or so distinct CDR3 sequences, 21% of which are singletons. The lymph nodes were axillary draining lymph nodes from breast cancer patients. The sequenced material came from axillary lymph node tissue. These receptors all come from a female donor with breast cancer. Some clones in this sample may be carry-over from other donors' samples.

This clonotype was counted at least ten times. The chain has TRBV12-3 or TRBV12-4 and TRBJ2-5; no clear D gene. V was shortened by 6 bases and J by 1 base, with 12 bases between the two germline ends. The CDR3 contains 14 residues. The CDR3 is CASSLENFQETQYF. The CDR3 region has the DNA TGTGCCAGCAGCCTCGAAAACTTCCAAGAGACCCAGTACTTC.

This clonotype was seen many times. V is TRBV5-4 and J is TRBJ2-7; D is possibly TRBD1 or TRBD2 (5 bases each). CDR3 size: 14 residues. The ends were cut back, 4 bases at V and 3 bases at J, with 14 bases in the middle. CDR1 is SGHNT, CDR2 YYREEE, per germline (reference sequence). As DNA, the CDR3 is TGTGCCAGCAGCCCGGAGACGGGGCTCTACGAGCAGTACTTC. Translated: CASSPETGLYEQYF.

Comments on this clonotype: One end of the junction fails to match germline, which may point to a read error. The rearrangement joins TRBV5-1 to TRBJ2-1; D not certain. Germline loops: CDR1 SGHRS, CDR2 YFSETQ. The length of the CDR3 is 13 residues. The CDR3 nucleotides read TGCGCCGGCAGGCGCACGGAGTACAATGAGCAGTTCTTC. Protein: CAGRRTEYNEQFF.

This clonotype came up many times. V gene TRBV11-2 combines with J gene TRBJ2-7, with TRBD2 identical over 9 bases. The CDR3 is 16 amino acids. J gave up 2 bases and V 6 bases, and 11 bases lay outside the gene matches. Germline V gene data show CDR1 as SGHAT and CDR2 as FQNNGV. The DNA for the CDR3 is TGTGCCAGCAGTCGTACCAGCGGGAGGACCACCTACGAGCAGTACTTC. Translating it yields CASSRTSGRTTYEQYF.

Details on this clonotype: A read error may explain this, as a much larger clone is one base away. V gene TRBV11-2 combines with J gene TRBJ2-7; D uncertain. The V end was cut by 4 bases, the J end by 9 bases, with 10 bases between. The CDR3 covers 11 residues. Germline CDR1 is SGHAT and CDR2 is FQNNGV. The CDR3 sequence is CASSSELGQYF. In DNA form, the CDR3 reads TGTGCCAGCAGCTCAGAGTTAGGGCAGTACTTC.

Worth noting for this clonotype: A much larger clone lies a single base off, so this may be a read error. The CDR3 ends on some other residue instead of the conserved phenylalanine or tryptophan, so this is likely a read error. The genes are TRBV12-5 and TRBJ2-1; possibly TRBD1 or TRBD2 for D (6 bases each). Germline V lookup: CDR1 LGHNT, CDR2 FRNRAP. Trimming stripped 0 bases from V and 9 bases from J, with 15 bases between. The CDR3 spans 15 residues. This chain's CDR3 is CASGLVLGKGGEQFL. Here the CDR3 DNA reads TGTGCTAGTGGTTTGGTACTTGGGAAGGGGGGTGAGCAGTTCCTC.

This clonotype occurred many times. This chain connects TRBV6-5 to TRBJ2-7; D possibly uses TRBD1 or TRBD2 (5 bases each). The V gene's germline CDR1 is MNHEY and CDR2 SVGAGI. The CDR3 is 14 amino acids. The V end was cut by 2 bases, the J end by 2 bases, with 10 bases between. CDR3 residues: CASSYRGVTYEQYF. As DNA, the CDR3 is TGTGCCAGCAGTTACAGAGGGGTCACCTACGAGCAGTACTTC.

The chain has TRBV7-9 and TRBJ2-7; TRBD1 matches at 10 bases. The CDR3 is made up of 14 amino acids. J lost 7 bases, V lost 1 base, and 4 bases had no gene match. In germline, CDR1 is SEHNR, CDR2 FQNEAQ (reference sequence). This CDR3 is CASSLVGTGEEQYF. CDR3 bases: TGTGCCAGCAGCTTAGTAGGGACAGGGGAAGAGCAGTACTTC. Full variable domain (rest looked up from reference TRBV7-9 and TRBJ2-7): DTGVSQNPRHKITKRGQNVTFRCDPISEHNRLYWYRQTLGQGPEFLTYFQNEAQLEKSRLLSDRFSAERPKGSFSTLEIQRTEQGDSAMYLCASSLVGTGEEQYFGPGTRLTVT.

V is TRBV30 and J is TRBJ2-3; possible D gene TRBD2, 5 bases. V dropped 1 base and J dropped 0 bases, with 5 bases sitting between them. Germline V CDR1 and CDR2: GTSNPN, SVGIG (reference sequence). The CDR3 covers 13 residues. CDR3 sequence: CAWSERSTDTQYF. As DNA, the CDR3 is TGTGCCTGGAGTGAGCGGAGCACAGATACGCAGTATTTT.

This clonotype was counted ten times or more. This chain links TRBV20-1 with TRBJ1-5; D ambiguous. There are 13 residues in the CDR3. Looked up from germline, CDR1 is DFQATT and CDR2 is SNEGSKA (reference sequence). The ends were cut back, 1 base at V and 3 bases at J, with 7 bases in the middle. The CDR3 reads CSARVGYNQPQHF. CDR3 sequence (DNA): TGCAGTGCTAGAGTCGGATACAATCAGCCCCAGCATTTT.

This clonotype has at least ten counts. The chain has TRBV10-3 and TRBJ2-7, with 12 bases aligning to TRBD1. V trimming: 8 bases; J trimming: 7 bases; junction bases outside the gene matches: 6. The germline V gene has CDR1 ENHRY and CDR2 SYGVKD. This CDR3 contains 13 residues. In nucleotides, the CDR3 is TGTGCCATCGGGGACAGGGGGCTGGGGGAGCAGTACTTC. As protein: CAIGDRGLGEQYF.

Comments on this clonotype: A single base separates this from a much larger clone, so it may be a read error. V and J are TRBV11-2 and TRBJ2-2; a possible D gene is TRBD2 (6 bases). The CDR3 covers 13 residues. The V gene lost 5 bases and the J gene lost 3 bases, with 7 bases spanning the gap. The germline V gene encodes CDR1 SGHAT and CDR2 FQNNGV. The CDR3 DNA follows: TGTGCCAGCAGCGGGGAGGACACCGGGGAGCTGTTTTTT. Encoded protein: CASSGEDTGELFF.

This clonotype appeared a few times. The chain has TRBV2 and TRBJ1-1; D remains unclear. V lost 6 bases to trimming and J lost 1 base, with 18 bases between them. Germline V gives CDR1 SNHLY, CDR2 FYNNEI. The CDR3 has 16 amino acids. The CDR3 DNA follows: TGTGCCAGCAGGTACAGAGGCGGATCAACGAACACTGAAGCTTTCTTT. Its translation: CASRYRGGSTNTEAFF.

A word on this clonotype: A read error may be the cause here, since a much bigger clone is one base away. The rearrangement uses TRBV3-1 and TRBJ1-6; 9 bases line up with TRBD1. In germline, CDR1 is LGHDT, CDR2 YNNKEL (reference sequence). This CDR3 has 14 residues. CDR3 coding DNA: TGTGCCAGCAGCTGGGACAGGGCTAATTCACCCCCCCACTTT. Its translation: CASSWDRANSPPHF.

This clonotype came up many times. The chain has TRBV6-1 and TRBJ2-7; D gene unclear. The germline CDR1 and CDR2 sequences are MNHNS and SASEGT. This CDR3 has 11 residues. V dropped 6 bases and J dropped 4 bases, with 7 bases sitting between them. The CDR3: CASSSKYEQYF. The CDR3 DNA sequence: TGTGCCAGCAGCTCGAAATACGAGCAGTACTTC.

Many counts were recorded for this clonotype. V usage is TRBV7-7 and J usage is TRBJ2-7, with D tentatively TRBD2 (7 bases). The CDR3 is made up of 13 amino acids. Germline CDR1 reads SSHAT; CDR2 reads FNYEAQ (reference sequence). Trimming took off 2 bases at V and 7 bases at J, with 12 bases between the two ends. The CDR3 region is CASSLKEGGEQYF. In nucleotides, the CDR3 is TGTGCCAGCAGCTTAAAAGAGGGGGGGGAGCAGTACTTC. Full variable domain (remainder filled in from reference TRBV7-7 and TRBJ2-7): GAGVSQSPRYKVTKRGQDVTLRCDPISSHATLYWYQQALGQGPEFLTYFNYEAQPDKSGLPSDRFSAERPEGSISTLTIQRTEQRDSAMYRCASSLKEGGEQYFGPGTRLTVT.

The J gene is TRBJ1-5, the V gene TRBV7-8, with D possibly TRBD1 on 6 matching bases. CDR3 size: 13 residues. Looked up from germline, CDR1 is SGHVS and CDR2 is FQNEAQ. V was shortened by 5 bases and J by 9 bases, with 14 bases between the two germline ends. DNA of the CDR3: TGTGCCAGCAGCGAGGGGGGAGGACGGCCCCAGCATTTT. Translated: CASSEGGGRPQHF.

At least ten counts were recorded for this clonotype. This sequence joins TRBV5-8 and TRBJ2-7; 10 bases agree with TRBD1. Looked up from germline, CDR1 is SGHTS and CDR2 is YDEGEE. V lost 4 bases, J lost 5 bases, and 6 bases stayed unmatched. The CDR3 has 14 amino acids. The chain's CDR3 is CASSGRQGAHEQYF. The DNA of the CDR3 is TGTGCCAGCAGCGGCCGACAGGGGGCGCACGAGCAGTACTTC.

Of note for this clonotype: Being one base from a much bigger clone, this may be a read error. The chain links TRBV2 to TRBJ2-5, with 7 bases matching TRBD2. This CDR3 is 16 amino acids long. The germline CDR1 and CDR2 sequences are SNHLY and FYNNEI. CDR3 region: CASSERASGGQETQHF. The DNA of the CDR3 is TGTGCCAGCAGTGAACGGGCTAGCGGTGGGCAAGAGACCCAGCACTTC.

This clonotype was seen many times. V and J are TRBV19 and TRBJ1-2, with a weak D call TRBD1 (5 bases). Trimming pared 6 bases from V and 4 bases from J, leaving 15 bases between. CDR1 is LNHDA and CDR2 is SQIVND in the germline V gene (reference sequence). This CDR3 comprises 14 residues. The CDR3 nucleotides read TGTGCCAGTAGCCGACGGGGGGTGAGCTATGGCTACACCTTC. Translating it yields CASSRRGVSYGYTF.